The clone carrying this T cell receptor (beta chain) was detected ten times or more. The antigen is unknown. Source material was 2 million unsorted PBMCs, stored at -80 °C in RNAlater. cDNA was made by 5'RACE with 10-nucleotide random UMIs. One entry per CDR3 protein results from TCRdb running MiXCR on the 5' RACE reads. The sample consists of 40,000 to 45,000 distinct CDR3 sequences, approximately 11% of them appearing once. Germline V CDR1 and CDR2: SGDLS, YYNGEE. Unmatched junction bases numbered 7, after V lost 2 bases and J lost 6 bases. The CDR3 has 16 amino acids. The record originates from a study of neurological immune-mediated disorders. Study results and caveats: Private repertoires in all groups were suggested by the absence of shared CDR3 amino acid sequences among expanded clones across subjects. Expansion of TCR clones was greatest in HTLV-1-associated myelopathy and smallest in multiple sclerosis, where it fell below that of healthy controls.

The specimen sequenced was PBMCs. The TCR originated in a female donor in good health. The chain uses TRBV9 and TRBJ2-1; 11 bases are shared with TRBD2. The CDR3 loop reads CASSVTSGSRSNEQFF. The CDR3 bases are TGTGCCAGCAGCGTTACTAGCGGGAGTCGTAGCAATGAGCAGTTCTTC.